Shown below are 25 T cell receptor beta chains from a single sample sequenced in a study of T cells after yellow fever vaccination (dated by TCRdb to between 2018 and 2021). The treatment or condition label, as the study defines it: live attenuated yellow fever vaccine strain. The library was built by means of 5' RACE. TCRdb lists the instrument as Illumina HiSeq 2500. TCRdb reran the public reads through fastp at Q25 and MiXCR, keeping productive beta chains. CDR3 protein duplicates are merged, each entry listing the most common genes and DNA. The sample records around 610,000 distinct CDR3 sequences, roughly 12% of which are singletons. The ten largest clones represent over 13% of the sample. This material consisted of PBMCs, taken on the day of the yellow fever booster vaccination. Receptors were obtained from a young man who received the YFV17D yellow fever vaccine.

Many counts were recorded for this clonotype. The rearrangement uses TRBV29-1 and TRBJ2-5; a weak D match, TRBD1 (5 bases). This CDR3 has 11 residues. V dropped 7 bases and J dropped 5 bases, with 11 bases sitting between them. Germline values: CDR1 SQVTM, CDR2 ANQGSEA. In DNA, the CDR3 is TGCAGCGGTGACAGCGCGGAGACCCAGTACTTC. Residues: CSGDSAETQYF.

This chain uses TRBV20-1 with TRBJ1-4, with 7 bases identical to TRBD1. Per the germline V gene, CDR1 is DFQATT and CDR2 is SNEGSKA (reference sequence). Trimming removed 5 bases from V and 16 bases from J; junction bases left unmatched: 13. This CDR3 is built from 12 residues. The CDR3 spells CSAGDSKAEGFF. CDR3 DNA sequence: TGCAGTGCTGGGGACAGCAAAGCCGAGGGGTTTTTT.

This clonotype appeared a few times. The gene calls are TRBV18 and TRBJ1-6; D may be TRBD1 (5 bases). CDR1 KGHSH and CDR2 LQKENI come from the germline V gene. Trimming stripped 3 bases from V and 10 bases from J, with 13 bases between. This CDR3 has 14 residues. This chain's CDR3 is CASSPSRDGSPLHF. The CDR3 DNA follows: TGTGCCAGCTCACCGTCCAGGGACGGGTCACCCCTCCACTTT.

This clonotype was detected only a few times. The chain is built from TRBV29-1 and TRBJ2-1, with a weak D call TRBD2 (5 bases). Per the germline V gene, CDR1 is SQVTM and CDR2 is ANQGSEA. Trimming cost V 7 bases and J 9 bases, with 16 bases left between them. The CDR3 has 12 amino acids. In nucleotides, the CDR3 is TGCAGCGCTGAGAATTGGGCGGGTGAGCAGTTCTTC. As protein: CSAENWAGEQFF.

This clonotype was seen a few times. The chain uses TRBV4-3 and TRBJ1-1; no firm D call. This CDR3 spans 14 amino acids. From germline, CDR1 is LGHNA and CDR2 YSLEER. V was pared by 3 bases and J by 4 bases, with 12 bases between. The CDR3 loop is CASSQRSATTEAFF. The DNA of the CDR3 is TGCGCCAGCAGCCAGAGATCAGCCACCACTGAAGCTTTCTTT.

The chain couples TRBV6-5 to TRBJ2-5; 12 nucleotides align to TRBD2. Germline V gene lookup returns CDR1 MNHEY and CDR2 SVGAGI. The CDR3 is 14 residues long. V gave up 2 bases and J gave up 5 bases; unmatched junction bases: 0. CDR3 protein: CASSYTSGGETQYF. The CDR3 DNA follows: TGTGCCAGCAGTTACACTAGCGGGGGGGAGACCCAGTACTTC.

This clonotype was found a few times. The chain links TRBV7-8 to TRBJ2-7, with a weak D call TRBD2 (6 bases). In germline, CDR1 is SGHVS, CDR2 FQNEAQ. The CDR3 consists of 15 residues. V shed 1 base and J shed 3 bases, with 13 bases lying between them. The CDR3 nucleotides read TGTGCCAGCAGCTTAGTCCGGGGGTTCGGCTACGAGCAGTACTTC. Encoded protein: CASSLVRGFGYEQYF. The whole variable domain, filled in from reference TRBV7-8 and TRBJ2-7, reads GAGVSQSPRYKVAKRGQDVALRCDPISGHVSLFWYQQALGQGPEFLTYFQNEAQLDKSGLPSDRFFAERPEGSVSTLKIQRTQQEDSAVYLCASSLVRGFGYEQYFGPGTRLTVT.

A few counts support this clonotype. The chain links TRBV7-2 to TRBJ2-7; 9 bases align to TRBD2. There are 13 residues in the CDR3. Germline V lookup: CDR1 SGHTA, CDR2 FQGNSA. With V trimmed by 6 bases and J by 5 bases, 5 bases remained unmatched. CDR3 in DNA: TGTGCCAGCAGTAGCGGGAGTCTCAACGAGCAGTACTTC. Amino acid sequence: CASSSGSLNEQYF.

The chain joins TRBV12-3 or TRBV12-4 to TRBJ2-3; perhaps TRBD2 as D (6 bases). The CDR3 runs 13 residues. With 5 bases removed from V and 8 bases from J, the gap between germline ends came to 14 bases. The CDR3 loop reads CASSQTSSPTQYF. Written as DNA, the CDR3 is TGTGCCAGCAGTCAGACTAGTTCACCTACGCAGTATTTT.

The chain joins TRBV12-3 or TRBV12-4 to TRBJ2-3; weak D call: TRBD1 (6 bases). V shed 2 bases and J shed 2 bases, with 11 bases lying between them. The CDR3 is 15 residues long. CDR3: CASSLQGLYTDTQYF. CDR3 bases: TGTGCCAGCAGTTTACAGGGGCTGTACACAGATACGCAGTATTTT.

This clonotype has just a few counts. V and J are TRBV5-1 and TRBJ1-3, with 7 positions matching TRBD1. CDR3 length equals 14 residues. Germline V CDR1 and CDR2: SGHRS, YFSETQ. The J segment lost 0 bases and the V segment lost 3 bases, leaving 0 bases of the junction unmatched. The CDR3 nucleotides are TGCGCCAGCAGCTGGGACAGCTCTGGAAACACCATATATTTT. Its protein is CASSWDSSGNTIYF.

The chain is built from TRBV7-2 and TRBJ2-1; unclear D gene. This CDR3 spans 12 amino acids. Looked up from germline, CDR1 is SGHTA and CDR2 is FQGNSA. V lost 5 bases to trimming and J lost 7 bases, with 9 bases between them. CDR3: CASSLRTNEQFF. The CDR3 DNA sequence: TGTGCCAGCAGCCTTCGCACAAATGAGCAGTTCTTC.

In its sample, this clonotype was seen a few times. This rearrangement joins TRBV11-2 to TRBJ2-1, with 10 bases that match TRBD2. The V gene's germline CDR1 is SGHAT and CDR2 FQNNGV. This CDR3 spans 17 amino acids. J was trimmed by 7 bases and V by 5 bases; bases with no gene match: 14. The CDR3 loop is CASSLRLSSGRNNEQFF. CDR3 nucleotides: TGTGCCAGCAGCCTGCGGCTTTCTAGCGGGAGAAATAATGAGCAGTTCTTC.

The CDR3 region has the DNA TGTGCCAGCAGCCAGTTAGCGGCAGAGCAGTACTTC. Translated: CASSQLAAEQYF. This chain joins TRBV21-1 and TRBJ2-7; TRBD2, as called in the table, went unchecked against the DNA. TRBV21-1 is termed a pseudogene. CDR3 length: 12 amino acids.

The chain recombines TRBV20-1 with TRBJ2-3; D is ambiguous. In germline, CDR1 is DFQATT, CDR2 SNEGSKA (reference sequence). This CDR3 region has 13 residues. V was trimmed by 6 bases and J by 0 bases, leaving 10 bases between them. The CDR3 is CSADDLSTDTQYF. The CDR3 nucleotides are TGCAGTGCCGACGACCTTAGCACAGATACGCAGTATTTT.

This clonotype was recorded many times. The rearrangement uses TRBV19 and TRBJ2-3; 7 nucleotides agree with TRBD2. Germline V gives CDR1 LNHDA, CDR2 SQIVND (reference sequence). The CDR3 totals 12 residues. The J segment lost 5 bases and the V segment lost 4 bases, leaving 0 bases of the junction unmatched. The CDR3 region is CASSTSGDTQYF. Here the CDR3 DNA reads TGTGCCAGTAGTACTAGCGGAGATACGCAGTATTTT.

In its sample, this clonotype was seen a few times. V usage is TRBV7-2 and J usage is TRBJ2-1; TRBD1 agrees at 7 bases. Trimming cost V 4 bases and J 4 bases; bases outside gene matches: 7. Germline CDR1 is SGHTA and CDR2 is FQGNSA. This CDR3 region has 15 residues. This CDR3 reads CASSSSDRVYNEQFF. In DNA, the CDR3 is TGTGCCAGCAGCTCATCCGACAGGGTGTACAATGAGCAGTTCTTC. Complete variable domain (other parts from reference TRBV7-2 and TRBJ2-1): GAGVSQSPSNKVTEKGKDVELRCDPISGHTALYWYRQSLGQGLEFLIYFQGNSAPDKSGLPSDRFSAERTGGSVSTLTIQRTQQEDSAVYLCASSSSDRVYNEQFFGPGTRLTVL.

There are a few counts of this clonotype. The rearrangement joins TRBV21-1 to TRBJ2-3; the table's D gene call, TRBD2, was not cross checked with the DNA. TRBV21-1 is a recognized pseudogene. CDR3 size: 19 residues. CDR3 coding DNA: TGTGCCAGCAGCAAATACACTAGCGGGAGGAGTGGGGACACAGATACGCAGTATTTT. It codes for CASSKYTSGRSGDTDTQYF.

There are a few counts of this clonotype. The genes are TRBV24-1 and TRBJ1-2; no reliable D call. Trimming left V 5 bases short and J 8 bases short, with 11 bases between. The CDR3 is 12 residues long. Germline assignment: CDR1 KGHDR and CDR2 SFDVKD. The CDR3, as DNA: TGTGCCACCAGTGGGATCGATCTAGGCTACACCTTC. Translated: CATSGIDLGYTF.

The sample holds a few counts of this clonotype. V gene TRBV20-1 combines with J gene TRBJ1-2; tentative D call: TRBD1 (5 bases). The V gene's germline CDR1 is DFQATT and CDR2 SNEGSKA (reference sequence). Trimming left V 4 bases short and J 8 bases short, with 14 bases between. The length of the CDR3 is 12 residues. DNA for the CDR3: TGCAGTGCTACCGGGCAGGGTATAGGCTACACCTTC. Translating gives CSATGQGIGYTF.

The chain uses TRBV20-1 and TRBJ2-7; TRBD2 agrees at 12 bases. CDR1 DFQATT and CDR2 SNEGSKA come from the germline V gene (reference sequence). V shed 5 bases and J 7 bases; nucleotides not matched to a gene: 12. This CDR3 is built from 15 residues. The CDR3 spells CSALGLAGTYGEQYF. For the CDR3, the DNA is TGCAGTGCTCTAGGACTAGCGGGGACGTATGGTGAGCAGTACTTC.

The chain couples TRBV30 to TRBJ2-7, with 10 bases matching TRBD1. V trimming: 8 bases; J trimming: 3 bases; junction bases outside the gene matches: 10. The CDR3 covers 14 residues. CDR1 is GTSNPN and CDR2 is SVGIG in the germline V gene (reference sequence). This CDR3 reads CAALKGTGVYEQYF. The CDR3 coding sequence is TGTGCCGCCTTAAAAGGGACAGGGGTCTACGAGCAGTACTTC.

This rearrangement joins TRBV7-9 to TRBJ2-7; no clear D. V was clipped by 7 bases and J by 5 bases, with 18 bases between them. This CDR3 has 14 amino acids. Germline V lookup: CDR1 SEHNR, CDR2 FQNEAQ (reference sequence). The CDR3, as DNA: TGTGCCAGCAACCTAAGGACGGCCATGGACGAGCAGTACTTC. The encoded protein is CASNLRTAMDEQYF.

This chain uses TRBV4-1 with TRBJ2-1; a weak D match, TRBD2 (5 bases). This CDR3 comprises 15 residues. Trimming removed 1 base from V and 1 base from J, with 8 bases in between. In germline, CDR1 is MGHRA, CDR2 YSYEKL. The CDR3 reads CASSQVEDSYNEQFF. The CDR3 bases are TGCGCCAGCAGCCAAGTGGAGGATTCCTACAATGAGCAGTTCTTC.

This clonotype was seen a few times. This chain links TRBV25-1 with TRBJ2-6; D is uncertain. Germline V gene data show CDR1 as MGHDK and CDR2 as SYGVNS. Between the trimmed V and J ends, which lost 11 bases and 2 bases, there was a span of 10 bases. The CDR3 totals 13 residues. The CDR3 spells CAGSIPGANVLTF. DNA for the CDR3: TGTGCCGGGTCGATTCCTGGGGCCAACGTCCTGACTTTC.